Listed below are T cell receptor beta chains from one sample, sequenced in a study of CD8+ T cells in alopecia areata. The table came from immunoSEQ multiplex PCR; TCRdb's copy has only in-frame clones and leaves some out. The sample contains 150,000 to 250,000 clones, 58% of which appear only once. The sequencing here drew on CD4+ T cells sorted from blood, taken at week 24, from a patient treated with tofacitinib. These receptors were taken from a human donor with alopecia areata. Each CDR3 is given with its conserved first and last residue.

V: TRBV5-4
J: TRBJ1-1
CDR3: CAGGIGSATTEAFF

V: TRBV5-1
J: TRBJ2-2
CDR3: CASNFGTANTGELFF

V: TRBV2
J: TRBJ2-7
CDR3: CASSGLDSTYEQYF

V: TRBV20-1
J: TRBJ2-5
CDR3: CSASLETQYF

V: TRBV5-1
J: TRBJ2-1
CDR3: CASSGVGYYNEQFF

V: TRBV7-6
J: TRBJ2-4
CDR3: CASSFDRGPNIQYF

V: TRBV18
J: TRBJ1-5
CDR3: CASSPLPTGDSNQPQHF

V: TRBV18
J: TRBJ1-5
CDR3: CASSPLEGNQPQHF

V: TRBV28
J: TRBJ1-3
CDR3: CASSPNRNTIYF

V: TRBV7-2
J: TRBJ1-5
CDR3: CASTAGQGAVQPQHF

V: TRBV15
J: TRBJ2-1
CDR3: CATSRALAGGGEQFF

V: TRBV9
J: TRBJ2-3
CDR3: CASSSNVRDTQYF

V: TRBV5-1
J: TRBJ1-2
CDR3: CASSISTGSYGYTF

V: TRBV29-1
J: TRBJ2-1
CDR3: CSVDPSSGAEQFF

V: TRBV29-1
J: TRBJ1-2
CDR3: CSALADTAGGYTF

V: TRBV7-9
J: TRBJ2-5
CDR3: CASSLRDRAQETQYF

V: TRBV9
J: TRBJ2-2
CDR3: CASSVATGELFF

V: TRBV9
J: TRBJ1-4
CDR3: CASSNAAATNEKLFF

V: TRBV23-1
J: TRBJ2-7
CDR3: CASSQLAEYEQYF

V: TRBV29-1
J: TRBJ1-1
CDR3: CSVVVRAMNTEAFF

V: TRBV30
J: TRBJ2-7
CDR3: CAWSEPRTYEQYF

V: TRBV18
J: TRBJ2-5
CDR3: CASSPAETQYF

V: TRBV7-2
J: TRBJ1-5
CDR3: CASSPTGANQPQHF

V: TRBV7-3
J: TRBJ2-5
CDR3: CASSPSGSAEGETQYF

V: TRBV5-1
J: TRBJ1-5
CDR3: CASSVTGEANQPQHF

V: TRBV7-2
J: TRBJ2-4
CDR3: CASSLDGLAVNIQYF

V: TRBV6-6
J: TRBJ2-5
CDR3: CASSYSTGRGETQYF

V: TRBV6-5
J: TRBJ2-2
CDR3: CASGVIRGELFF

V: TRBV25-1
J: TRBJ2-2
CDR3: CASGGVGVGGELFF

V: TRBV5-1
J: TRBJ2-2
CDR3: CASSLDVAANTGELFF

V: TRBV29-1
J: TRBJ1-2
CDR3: CSVEDRSRGEGYTF

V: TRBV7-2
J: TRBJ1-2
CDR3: CASSPQGRAFGYGYTF

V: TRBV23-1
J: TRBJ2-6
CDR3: CASSQLDPDRGLSSGANVLTF

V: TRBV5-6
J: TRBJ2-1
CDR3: CASSFAADAYNEQFF

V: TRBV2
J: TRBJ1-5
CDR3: CASNFGGSNQPQHF

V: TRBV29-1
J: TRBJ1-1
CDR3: CSVSLPGFTEAFF

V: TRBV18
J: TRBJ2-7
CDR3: CASSPWTDYEQYF

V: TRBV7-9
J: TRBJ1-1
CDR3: CASSLEVGAFF

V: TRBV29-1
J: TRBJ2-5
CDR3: CSVVLGETQYF

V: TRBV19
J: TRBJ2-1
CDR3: CASSMAVGSNEQFF

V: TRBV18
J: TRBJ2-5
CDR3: CASSPPNPGQETQYF

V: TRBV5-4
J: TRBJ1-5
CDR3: CASSLGGSNQPQHF

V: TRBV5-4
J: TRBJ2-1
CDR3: CASSLDQGDEQFF

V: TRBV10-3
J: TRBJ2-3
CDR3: CASSSRQGDTQYF

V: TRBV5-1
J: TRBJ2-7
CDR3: CASSGSRGPYEQYF

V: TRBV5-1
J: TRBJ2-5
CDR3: CASSLQGQTQYF

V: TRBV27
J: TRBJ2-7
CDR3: CASSSPGQVYEQYF

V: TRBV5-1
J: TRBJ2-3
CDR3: CASSSSTSRDRGGTDTQYF

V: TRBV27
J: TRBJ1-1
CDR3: CASVRYTEAFF

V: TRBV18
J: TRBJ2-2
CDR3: CASSPTEVANTGELFF

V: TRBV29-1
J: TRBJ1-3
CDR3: CSAGTGAHASGNTIYF

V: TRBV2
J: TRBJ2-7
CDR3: CASSEVGAGAHYEQYF